The TCR beta chain described here comes from a study of T cell repertoires in cytomegalovirus infection. Across the whole study: As its CMV epitopes, the study selected recently identified HLA-C-restricted and well-studied HLA-B-restricted targets. Matching HLA type, along with CMV infection, was indicated by public TCR beta signatures.

Between the trimmed V and J ends, which lost 3 bases and 3 bases, there was a span of 17 bases. CDR1 and CDR2 from the germline V gene are MGHRA and YSYEKL. This CDR3 region has 16 residues. TCRdb independently ran MiXCR on the reads; one entry per CDR3 protein. The sample has 640,000 or so distinct CDR3 sequences, around 31% seen once. Study observations and caveats: In two of eight donors, the top clonotype was HLA-C-restricted CMV-specific. Summed frequency of public TCR beta families distinguished CMV carriers with the relevant HLA.

This clonotype was detected a few times. What it recognizes is unknown. This specimen consisted of cultured PBMCs, obtained from culture after CMV antigen stimulation. This receptor was taken from a human donor in good health (CMV status not recorded). Some clones in this sample may be carry-over from other donors' samples. The gene calls are TRBV4-1 and TRBJ1-2, with D possibly TRBD1 on 5 matching bases. The CDR3 DNA sequence: TGCGCCAGCAGCCACCCTTCCAGACAGAACGACTATGGCTACACCTTC. Amino acid sequence: CASSHPSRQNDYGYTF.